This TCR beta chain derives from a study of blood T cells in healthy people across ages. A second PCR, run for about 7 to 11 cycles, used a sample-barcoded 5' primer plus a J-beta primer mix. Using its own MiXCR run on the 5' RACE reads, TCRdb lists one record per CDR3 protein. The top ten hold around 9.6% of the sample, which has about 840,000 distinct CDR3 sequences, roughly 29% seen once. Comment on this clonotype: Its antigen is unknown.

Regarding the study as a whole: Among T cells, TCR beta diversity per million cells dropped roughly linearly as age rose.

Germline lookup yields CDR1 DFQATT and CDR2 SNEGSKA (reference sequence). The V and J ends lost 4 bases and 1 base respectively, with 5 bases between them. The CDR3 has 13 amino acids. In addition, the sample was reused for a study of T cells of mothers and their children. That study adds: Over 9.5 million TCR beta CDR3 reads were obtained from each mother, and a few million from each child. It was found that thymic selection shapes TCR recombination output similarly in related and unrelated pairs.

Material: blood. This sequence joins TRBV20-1 and TRBJ2-6; D unclear. The clonotype was recovered from a woman between 40 and 50 years old in good health. Here the CDR3 reads CSATRSGANVLTF. CDR3 bases: TGCAGTGCTACCCGGTCTGGGGCCAACGTCCTGACTTTC.